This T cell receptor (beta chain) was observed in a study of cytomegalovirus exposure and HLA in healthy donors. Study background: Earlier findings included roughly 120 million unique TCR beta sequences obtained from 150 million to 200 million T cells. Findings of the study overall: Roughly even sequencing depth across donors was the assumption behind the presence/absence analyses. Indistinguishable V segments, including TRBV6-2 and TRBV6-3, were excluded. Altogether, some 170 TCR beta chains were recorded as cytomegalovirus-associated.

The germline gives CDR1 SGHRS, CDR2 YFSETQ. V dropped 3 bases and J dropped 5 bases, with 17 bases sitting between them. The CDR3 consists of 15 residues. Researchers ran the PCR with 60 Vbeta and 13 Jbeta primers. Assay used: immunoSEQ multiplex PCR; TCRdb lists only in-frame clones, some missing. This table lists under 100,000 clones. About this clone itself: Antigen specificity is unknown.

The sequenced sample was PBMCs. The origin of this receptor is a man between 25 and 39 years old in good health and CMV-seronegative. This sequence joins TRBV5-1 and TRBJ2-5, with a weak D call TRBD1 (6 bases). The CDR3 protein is CASSSGQQTRETQYF. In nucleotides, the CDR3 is TGCGCCAGCAGCTCTGGACAGCAAACCAGGGAGACCCAGTACTTC.